This TCR beta chain was recovered during a study of blood T cell repertoires in COVID-19. Background on the study: T cells, B-cell-depleted T cells, or PBMCs supplied cDNA or gDNA.

Deletions cut 2 bases from V and 4 bases from J, with 14 bases between. Germline V gene sequence: CDR1 SEHNR, CDR2 FQNEAQ (reference sequence). The CDR3 sequence is 15 residues long. Profiling relied on immunoSEQ multiplex PCR, and the TCRdb table lists in-frame clones only, not all of them. The sample carries a few hundred thousand clones, 65% to 85% recorded once. Categorization into cohorts depended on clinical history that participants reported. The chain has TRBV7-9 and TRBJ1-2, with D hard to call. The clonotype was recovered from a woman aged 40 to 50 with acute COVID-19. Material: PBMCs or T cells enriched from blood (not recorded which). In DNA, the CDR3 is TGTGCCAGCAGCTTAATGGCAGAAGCGCCCTATGGCTACACCTTC. Residues: CASSLMAEAPYGYTF.